The 26 T cell receptor beta chains below come from one sample, sequenced in a study of OX40 agonist ivuxolimab in advanced cancers. Only in-frame clones appear in the TCRdb table, and some are missing; sequencing was by immunoSEQ multiplex PCR. The table records under 95,000 clones, approximately 93% of them present only once. The sample consisted of CD4+ or CD8+ T cells sorted from blood, taken in a trial of the OX40 agonist ivuxolimab. The source is an adult with an advanced solid tumor such as melanoma, head and neck, liver or kidney cancer.

V and J are TRBV27 and TRBJ2-1; TRBD2 matches 13 bases. V shed 6 bases, J shed 4 bases, and the junction held 3 bases outside the gene matches. Germline V gives CDR1 MNHEY, CDR2 SMNVEV (reference sequence). The CDR3 loop spans 15 amino acids. The DNA of the CDR3 is TGTGCCAGCAGACTAGCGGGAGGGCCGTACAATGAGCAGTTCTTC. Amino acids: CASRLAGGPYNEQFF.

Points on this clone: At one of its ends the junction is not consistent with the germline gene, which may arise from a read error. The genes are TRBV14 and TRBJ2-7; 8 nucleotides align to TRBD2. CDR3 length equals 17 residues. The germline CDR1 and CDR2 sequences are SGHDN and FVKESK. The CDR3 loop reads CAGSQDGVGLASYEQYF. CDR3 DNA sequence: TGTGCCGGCAGCCAAGACGGTGTCGGACTAGCCTCCTACGAGCAGTACTTC.

This sequence joins TRBV19 and TRBJ2-5; TRBD1 matches 8 bases. V gave up 4 bases and J gave up 5 bases; unmatched junction bases: 3. Looked up from germline, CDR1 is LNHDA and CDR2 is SQIVND (reference sequence). The CDR3 runs 13 residues. The CDR3 nucleotides are TGTGCCAGTAGTACCCAGGGGGCTGAGACCCAGTACTTC. It specifies CASSTQGAETQYF.

The gene calls are TRBV12-5 and TRBJ1-2, with a possible D match to TRBD1 (5 bases). CDR1 LGHNT and CDR2 FRNRAP come from the germline V gene. Trimming shortened V by 5 bases and J by 1 base, and 8 bases separated the two germline ends. CDR3 length: 13 amino acids. The CDR3 DNA reads as TGTGCTAGTGGTGCCAGGGATAACTATGGCTACACCTTC. This codes for CASGARDNYGYTF.

A note on this clone: The junction departs from the called germline gene at one end, perhaps through a read error. The V call is TRBV5-6, the J call TRBJ2-7; D remains unclear. The CDR3 spans 12 residues. Germline CDR1 SGHDT, CDR2 YYEEEE. CDR3 protein: CTSSSYTYEQYF. Here the CDR3 DNA reads TGTACCAGCAGCTCTTACACCTACGAGCAGTACTTC.

The J gene is TRBJ2-1, the V gene TRBV30; 7 positions agree with TRBD2. In germline, CDR1 is GTSNPN, CDR2 SVGIG (reference sequence). CDR3 length: 15 amino acids. J lost 4 bases, V lost 4 bases, and 10 bases had no gene match. In nucleotides, the CDR3 is TGTGCCTGGACCCAATGGGGGGGGAGTTACAATGAGCAGTTCTTC. This encodes CAWTQWGGSYNEQFF.

V and J are TRBV28 and TRBJ2-2; D gene unclear. The germline CDR1 and CDR2 sequences are MDHEN and SYDVKM. V gave up 5 bases and J gave up 3 bases, with 16 bases separating them. CDR3 length: 16 amino acids. DNA for the CDR3: TGTGCCAGCAGTGCCTCTATCCAGAGATACACCGGGGAGCTGTTTTTT. Amino acid sequence: CASSASIQRYTGELFF.

The gene calls are TRBV9 and TRBJ1-3, with a possible D match to TRBD1 (5 bases). The germline gives CDR1 SGDLS, CDR2 YYNGEE. The CDR3 has 16 amino acids. V lost 0 bases and J 0 bases, leaving 10 bases between the germline ends. CDR3 DNA: TGTGCCAGCAGCGTAGGGAAGGGGTTCTCTGGAAACACCATATATTTT. Protein sequence: CASSVGKGFSGNTIYF.

The chain couples TRBV7-2 to TRBJ2-7, with D unclear. The CDR3 is made up of 13 amino acids. Germline V CDR1 and CDR2: SGHTA, FQGNSA. Trimming pared 5 bases from V and 5 bases from J, leaving 13 bases between. The CDR3 region is CASSPNNLHEQYF. DNA of the CDR3: TGTGCCAGCAGCCCTAACAACCTCCACGAGCAGTACTTC.

The genes are TRBV7-2 and TRBJ2-7; TRBD1 matches 10 bases. The CDR3 runs to 13 residues. The ends lost 5 bases at V and 5 bases at J; junction bases unmatched: 3. Germline lookup yields CDR1 SGHTA and CDR2 FQGNSA. DNA of the CDR3: TGTGCCAGCAGCCTGACAGGGGGCCACGAGCAGTACTTC. This encodes CASSLTGGHEQYF. The full variable domain, with the rest looked up from reference TRBV7-2 and TRBJ2-7, is GAGVSQSPSNKVTEKGKDVELRCDPISGHTALYWYRQSLGQGLEFLIYFQGNSAPDKSGLPSDRFSAERTGGSVSTLTIQRTQQEDSAVYLCASSLTGGHEQYFGPGTRLTVT.

The CDR3 nucleotides are TGTGCCACCGTCGACCGACTCCACACCGGGGAGCTGTTTTTT. Residues: CATVDRLHTGELFF. This chain joins TRBV15 and TRBJ2-2; D is ambiguous. The CDR3 extends over 14 amino acids. CDR1 and CDR2 from the germline V gene are LNHNV and YYDKDF (reference sequence). Deletions cut 8 bases from V and 3 bases from J, with 13 bases between.

The chain employs TRBV5-1 and TRBJ2-2; D is unclear. Germline-derived CDR1 and CDR2 are SGHRS and YFSETQ. V lost 5 bases and J 3 bases, leaving 2 bases between the germline ends. The CDR3 has 11 amino acids. The CDR3 DNA is TGCGCCAGCAGGGACACCGGGGAGCTGTTTTTT. It translates to CASRDTGELFF. Variable domain in full (rest from reference TRBV5-1 and TRBJ2-2): KAGVTQTPRYLIKTRGQQVTLSCSPISGHRSVSWYQQTPGQGLQFLFEYFSETQRNKGNFPGRFSGRQFSNSRSEMNVSTLELGDSALYLCASRDTGELFFGEGSRLTVL.

The genes are TRBV11-2 and TRBJ1-2, with 8 bases matching TRBD1. Germline trimming cut 0 bases from V and 1 base from J; bases unmatched to any gene: 4. The CDR3 loop spans 16 amino acids. Germline CDR1 SGHAT, CDR2 FQNNGV. The CDR3 DNA reads as TGTGCCAGCAGCTTAGATCTCAGGGGGCATAACTATGGCTACACCTTC. Translation gives CASSLDLRGHNYGYTF.

This sequence joins TRBV6-6 and TRBJ2-4; D remains unclear. Germline CDR1 and CDR2: MNHNY and SVGAGI (reference sequence). This CDR3 spans 13 amino acids. V was trimmed by 5 bases and J by 8 bases, leaving 13 bases between them. For the CDR3, the DNA is TGTGCCAGCAGTGCCGGGTTGCGTGACATTCAGTACTTC. It codes for CASSAGLRDIQYF.

The rearrangement joins TRBV7-3 to TRBJ2-5; 10 bases are shared with TRBD1. This CDR3 has 15 amino acids. The germline CDR1 and CDR2 sequences are SGHTA and FQGTGA. V was clipped by 5 bases and J by 4 bases; unmatched bases: 7. The CDR3 nucleotides are TGTGCCAGCAGCCCCAGGACAGGGGGGGGAGAGACCCAGTACTTC. This encodes CASSPRTGGGETQYF.

This chain connects TRBV27 to TRBJ2-2; TRBD2 is a possible D gene (5 bases). The V gene's germline CDR1 is MNHEY and CDR2 SMNVEV (reference sequence). Trimming removed 6 bases at V and 7 bases at J, with 12 bases between. The CDR3 extends over 13 amino acids. The CDR3 is CASSPGVVGELFF. In DNA, the CDR3 is TGTGCCAGCAGCCCCGGGGTGGTCGGGGAGCTGTTTTTT.

The rearrangement links TRBV6-1 to TRBJ1-5; D is undetermined. Trimming pared 4 bases from V and 3 bases from J, leaving 13 bases between. Germline V CDR1 and CDR2: MNHNS, SASEGT. The CDR3 loop spans 15 amino acids. The CDR3 region has the DNA TGTGCCAGCAGTGTCATCCGGGCCAACAATCAGCCCCAGCATTTT. Translation: CASSVIRANNQPQHF.

The rearrangement links TRBV19 to TRBJ1-2; D remains unclear. Trimming removed 6 bases from V and 8 bases from J, with 16 bases in between. The V gene's germline CDR1 is LNHDA and CDR2 SQIVND (reference sequence). This CDR3 spans 13 amino acids. The CDR3 coding sequence is TGTGCCAGTAGCCCTAGTGCGCGCGGGGGCTACACCTTC. Encoded protein: CASSPSARGGYTF.

The chain joins TRBV5-6 to TRBJ2-7; D may be TRBD1 or TRBD2 (5 bases each). Trimming stripped 3 bases from V and 1 base from J, with 11 bases between. The germline CDR1 and CDR2 sequences are SGHDT and YYEEEE. The length of the CDR3 is 14 residues. CDR3 region: CASSYSGPSYEQYF. The CDR3, as DNA: TGTGCCAGCAGCTACTCGGGGCCGTCCTACGAGCAGTACTTC.

The chain is built from TRBV2 and TRBJ1-1; D is possibly TRBD1 (5 bases). CDR3 length: 14 residues. V lost 2 bases and J lost 5, with 12 bases in between. CDR1 is SNHLY, CDR2 FYNNEI, per germline. The CDR3 nucleotides read TGTGCCAGCAGTGAACCAGGGAAGGGAACTGAAGCTTTCTTT. This sequence encodes CASSEPGKGTEAFF.

The genes are TRBV9 and TRBJ1-3; TRBD1 might be the D (5 bases). Trimming removed 3 bases from V and 5 bases from J, with 15 bases in between. Germline V CDR1 and CDR2: SGDLS, YYNGEE. This CDR3 has 15 amino acids. CDR3 in amino acids: CASSGGPGRRNTIYF. As DNA, the CDR3 is TGTGCCAGCAGCGGGGGACCGGGGAGGAGAAACACCATATATTTT.

CDR3 nucleotides: TGCGCCAGCAGTGACCGGACCGGGACAGGGATCTCCTACGAGCAGTACTTC. It codes for CASSDRTGTGISYEQYF. The V and J genes are TRBV10-2 and TRBJ2-7; 9 bases agree with TRBD1. CDR1 is WSHSY and CDR2 is SAAADI in the germline V gene. V dropped 3 bases and J dropped 0; count of bases not matched to a gene: 9. This CDR3 is built from 17 residues.

V gene TRBV5-1 combines with J gene TRBJ2-7, with 9 bases aligning to TRBD2. Looked up from germline, CDR1 is SGHRS and CDR2 is YFSETQ. This CDR3 region has 18 residues. V trimming: 4 bases; J trimming: 2 bases; junction bases outside the gene matches: 16. The CDR3: CASSLYSSGEDNTYEQYF. The DNA for the CDR3 is TGCGCCAGCAGCCTGTATTCTAGCGGGGAGGATAACACCTACGAGCAGTACTTC.

This clone is a singleton in its sample. The chain is built from TRBV6-5 and TRBJ2-7; no firm D call. The germline V gene encodes CDR1 MNHEY and CDR2 SVGAGI. Deletions cut 2 bases from V and 5 bases from J, with 13 bases between. There are 14 residues in the CDR3. CDR3 nucleotide sequence: TGTGCCAGCAGTTACGGTCGCGACACGGACGAGCAGTACTTC. This gives the protein CASSYGRDTDEQYF.

This clone was recorded only once. The chain uses TRBV28 and TRBJ1-5; D may be TRBD1 (6 bases). Germline lookup yields CDR1 MDHEN and CDR2 SYDVKM. CDR3 length equals 15 residues. The V end was cut by 0 bases, the J end by 2 bases, with 8 bases between. CDR3 DNA sequence: TGTGCCAGCAGTTTATGGCGACAGGGCAATCAGCCCCAGCATTTT. Encoded protein: CASSLWRQGNQPQHF.

The V gene is TRBV9, the J gene TRBJ2-7, with D tentatively TRBD2 (5 bases). The V end was cut by 0 bases, the J end by 3 bases, with 10 bases between. The CDR3 runs to 14 residues. CDR1 is SGDLS and CDR2 is YYNGEE in the germline V gene. The DNA of the CDR3 is TGTGCCAGCAGCGTAGCTAGCCAGAACTACGAGCAGTACTTC. It specifies CASSVASQNYEQYF. Full variable domain (missing parts from reference TRBV9 and TRBJ2-7): DSGVTQTPKHLITATGQRVTLRCSPRSGDLSVYWYQQSLDQGLQFLIQYYNGEERAKGNILERFSAQQFPDLHSELNLSSLELGDSALYFCASSVASQNYEQYFGPGTRLTVT.